One T cell receptor (beta chain) is described in this entry. The sample originates from a study of blood T cell repertoires in COVID-19. Study information: There were acute and convalescent COVID-19 samples, and they came from the United States, Italy and Spain.

Sequenced by immunoSEQ multiplex PCR; TCRdb stores in-frame clones only, minus some. The repertoire holds 200,000 or so clones, with roughly four fifths as singletons. The V segment lost 2 bases and the J segment 4 bases; nucleotides outside the gene matches: 1. There are 15 residues in the CDR3. From germline, CDR1 is SGHRS and CDR2 YFSETQ. The J gene is TRBJ2-1, the V gene TRBV5-1, with 12 bases fitting TRBD2. The material sequenced was peripheral blood. This sequence originates from a woman aged 40 to 55 with acute or convalescent COVID-19. CDR3 sequence: CASSFTSGGYNEQFF. The DNA for the CDR3 is TGCGCCAGCAGCTTTACTAGCGGGGGGTACAATGAGCAGTTCTTC.